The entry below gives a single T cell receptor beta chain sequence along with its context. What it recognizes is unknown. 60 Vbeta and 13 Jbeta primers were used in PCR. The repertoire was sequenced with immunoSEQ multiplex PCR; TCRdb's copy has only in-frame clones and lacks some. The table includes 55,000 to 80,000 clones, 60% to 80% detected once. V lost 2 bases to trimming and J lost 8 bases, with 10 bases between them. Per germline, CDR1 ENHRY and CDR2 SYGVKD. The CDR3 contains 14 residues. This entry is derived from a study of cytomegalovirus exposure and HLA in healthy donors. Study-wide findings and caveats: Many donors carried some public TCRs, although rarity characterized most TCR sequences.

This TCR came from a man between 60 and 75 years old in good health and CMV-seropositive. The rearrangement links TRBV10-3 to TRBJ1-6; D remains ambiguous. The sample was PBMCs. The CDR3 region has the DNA TGTGCCATCAGTGAGGAGGGTTGGGATTCACCCCTCCACTTT. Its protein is CAISEEGWDSPLHF.